The 29 T cell receptor beta chains in this list originate from one sample, sequenced in a study of T cells after yellow fever vaccination. TCRdb used MiXCR to reprocess the 5' RACE reads, holding one entry per CDR3 protein. The sample has just under 600,000 distinct CDR3 sequences, roughly 14% seen once. The material sequenced was PBMCs, taken on the day of the yellow fever booster vaccination. These receptors all stem from a man under 40 who received the YFV17D yellow fever vaccine.

The rearrangement links TRBV29-1 to TRBJ2-2; 8 positions agree with TRBD2. V lost 5 bases to trimming and J lost 6 bases; unmatched junction nucleotides: 8. In germline, CDR1 is SQVTM, CDR2 ANQGSEA. This CDR3 region has 14 residues. For the CDR3, the DNA is TGCAGCGTTATACCCCGGGAGGGCCCCGGGGAGCTGTTTTTT. This sequence encodes CSVIPREGPGELFF.

V is TRBV28 and J is TRBJ2-7, with 8 positions matching TRBD2. Germline trimming cut 7 bases from V and 7 bases from J; bases unmatched to any gene: 9. The CDR3 runs 13 residues. From germline, CDR1 is MDHEN and CDR2 SYDVKM. CDR3 DNA sequence: TGTGCCAGCATAGGAGCGGGAGAAGGAGAGCAGTACTTC. Translating gives CASIGAGEGEQYF.

The chain has TRBV5-1 and TRBJ2-7; D not certain. CDR3 length: 12 residues. Trimming removed 3 bases at V and 5 bases at J, with 9 bases between. The germline gives CDR1 SGHRS, CDR2 YFSETQ. CDR3 coding DNA: TGCGCCAGCAGCTCGACGATCGACGAGCAGTACTTC. Its protein is CASSSTIDEQYF.

The chain has TRBV5-4 and TRBJ2-1; 7 positions agree with TRBD1. The CDR3 runs to 15 residues. V lost 2 bases, J lost 2 bases, and 4 bases stayed unmatched. Germline V gives CDR1 SGHNT, CDR2 YYREEE (reference sequence). The CDR3 DNA sequence: TGTGCCAGCAGCTTCCGGGACAGCACCTACAATGAGCAGTTCTTC. Protein: CASSFRDSTYNEQFF. Variable domain in full (rest from reference TRBV5-4 and TRBJ2-1): ETGVTQSPTHLIKTRGQQVTLRCSSQSGHNTVSWYQQALGQGPQFIFQYYREEENGRGNFPPRFSGLQFPNYSSELNVNALELDDSALYLCASSFRDSTYNEQFFGPGTRLTVL.

V and J are TRBV20-1 and TRBJ2-5; the D is unclear. Trimming left V 2 bases short and J 2 bases short, with 15 bases between. Germline-derived CDR1 and CDR2 are DFQATT and SNEGSKA (reference sequence). The CDR3 covers 15 residues. CDR3: CSARRASTIQETQYF. CDR3 nucleotides: TGCAGTGCTAGAAGGGCTTCCACTATTCAAGAGACCCAGTACTTC.

The rearrangement joins TRBV29-1 to TRBJ1-3; tentative D call: TRBD1 (5 bases). The CDR3 contains 13 residues. CDR1 is SQVTM, CDR2 ANQGSEA, per germline. Trimming removed 2 bases at V and 4 bases at J, with 9 bases between. CDR3 nucleotide sequence: TGCAGCGTTGAAACTGGGGGGGGAAACACCATATATTTT. Its translation is CSVETGGGNTIYF.

This clonotype showed up many times. The chain employs TRBV15 and TRBJ2-1; D gene uncertain. This CDR3 contains 17 residues. CDR1 is LNHNV and CDR2 is YYDKDF in the germline V gene (reference sequence). Trimming shortened V by 0 bases and J by 0 bases, and 12 bases separated the two germline ends. The CDR3 nucleotides read TGTGCCACCAGCAGAGATCGGGCGACCATCTCCTACAATGAGCAGTTCTTC. It encodes CATSRDRATISYNEQFF. Together with reference TRBV15 and TRBJ2-1, the CDR3 gives the full variable domain: DAMVIQNPRYQVTQFGKPVTLSCSQTLNHNVMYWYQQKSSQAPKLLFHYYDKDFNNEADTPDNFQSRRPNTSFCFLDIRSPGLGDTAMYLCATSRDRATISYNEQFFGPGTRLTVL.

The chain uses TRBV10-3 and TRBJ1-1; D is perhaps TRBD1 (6 bases). From germline, CDR1 is ENHRY and CDR2 SYGVKD. V shed 0 bases and J shed 7 bases, with 12 bases lying between them. The CDR3 has 14 amino acids. This chain's CDR3 is CAISESPGGGEAFF. Written as DNA, the CDR3 is TGTGCCATCAGTGAGTCGCCAGGAGGGGGTGAAGCTTTCTTT.

A few counts support this clonotype. The V call is TRBV3-1, the J call TRBJ2-7; 13 positions match TRBD2. V gave up 7 bases and J gave up 2 bases; unmatched junction bases: 8. In germline, CDR1 is LGHDT, CDR2 YNNKEL (reference sequence). The CDR3 consists of 16 residues. In nucleotides, the CDR3 is TGTGCCAGCACCCTACTAGCGGGAGGGCCGGCCTACGAGCAGTACTTC. This codes for CASTLLAGGPAYEQYF.

This clonotype was found many times. The rearrangement links TRBV7-2 to TRBJ2-7; D perhaps matches TRBD1 (5 bases). This CDR3 region has 14 residues. Trimming took off 1 base at V and 2 bases at J, with 9 bases between the two ends. CDR1 and CDR2 (germline): SGHTA, FQGNSA. CDR3 amino acids: CASSLGSRAYEQYF. In DNA form, the CDR3 reads TGTGCCAGCAGCTTAGGGAGCAGGGCCTACGAGCAGTACTTC.

This sequence joins TRBV29-1 and TRBJ2-7; the match to TRBD1 covers 7 bases. Germline V lookup: CDR1 SQVTM, CDR2 ANQGSEA. There are 14 residues in the CDR3. With V trimmed by 2 bases and J by 0 bases, 4 bases remained unmatched. CDR3 sequence: CSVETGASSYEQYF. The CDR3 DNA sequence: TGCAGCGTTGAAACAGGGGCCTCCTCCTACGAGCAGTACTTC.

The CDR3 protein is CASSRDDRGSAYNSPLHF. The CDR3 DNA reads TGTGCCAGCAGCCGAGACGACAGGGGTAGCGCCTATAATTCACCCCTCCACTTT. The chain combines TRBV4-2 with TRBJ1-6; 8 nucleotides line up with TRBD1. Germline V gene lookup returns CDR1 LGHNA and CDR2 YNFKEQ. Trimming at V came to 4 bases and at J to 2 bases, leaving 10 bases not matched to a gene. CDR3 length: 18 residues.

The chain couples TRBV20-1 to TRBJ1-1; D gene ambiguous. Germline values: CDR1 DFQATT, CDR2 SNEGSKA (reference sequence). There are 13 residues in the CDR3. Trimming took 7 bases from V and 1 from J, leaving 13 bases between them. CDR3 amino acids: CSVPGAENTEAFF. CDR3 DNA sequence: TGCAGTGTTCCAGGAGCGGAGAACACTGAAGCTTTCTTT.

This clonotype was counted a few times. The chain has TRBV20-1 and TRBJ2-1, with D possibly TRBD2 on 6 matching bases. The CDR3 loop spans 13 amino acids. Germline assignment: CDR1 DFQATT and CDR2 SNEGSKA (reference sequence). The CDR3 coding sequence is TGCAGCAGGAGGGTAGGGCTGACCAATGAGCAGTTCTTC. It specifies CSRRVGLTNEQFF.

J is TRBJ2-5 and V is TRBV15, with D hard to call. CDR1 is LNHNV and CDR2 is YYDKDF in the germline V gene (reference sequence). V gave up 3 bases and J gave up 7 bases, with 9 bases separating them. The CDR3 sequence is 12 residues long. The CDR3 is CATSSEDGTQYF. In DNA, the CDR3 is TGTGCCACCAGCAGCGAGGACGGGACCCAGTACTTC.

CDR3: CASSYSRNRESPEFF. As DNA, the CDR3 is TGTGCCAGCAGTTACTCGCGAAATCGGGAATCCCCAGAGTTCTTC. The rearrangement uses TRBV6-5 and TRBJ2-1; D is possibly TRBD2 (5 bases). V lost 0 bases and J lost 14, with 20 bases in between. Germline-derived CDR1 and CDR2 are MNHEY and SVGAGI. The CDR3 extends over 15 amino acids.

This clonotype was seen a handful of times. The chain uses TRBV7-3 and TRBJ2-1, with 9 bases identical to TRBD2. The CDR3 is 15 amino acids. Germline CDR1 is SGHTA and CDR2 is FQGTGA. Germline trimming cut 6 bases from V and 5 bases from J; bases unmatched to any gene: 8. CDR3 sequence (DNA): TGTGCCAGCAGTTTACTAGCGGGTACGCACAATGAGCAGTTCTTC. Translating gives CASSLLAGTHNEQFF. The full variable domain, its missing parts supplied by reference TRBV7-3 and TRBJ2-1, is GAGVSQTPSNKVTEKGKYVELRCDPISGHTALYWYRQSLGQGPEFLIYFQGTGAADDSGLPNDRFFAVRPEGSVSTLKIQRTERGDSAVYLCASSLLAGTHNEQFFGPGTRLTVL.

This clonotype came up a few times. The V call is TRBV12-3 or TRBV12-4, the J call TRBJ1-2; no reliable D call. The CDR3 loop spans 13 amino acids. Trimming cost V 3 bases and J 2 bases, with 7 bases left between them. This chain's CDR3 is CASSLRPNYGYTF. The CDR3 DNA reads as TGTGCCAGCAGTTTGAGACCGAACTATGGCTACACCTTC.

The chain joins TRBV2 to TRBJ2-5; D remains unclear. This CDR3 has 13 residues. Germline V gene data show CDR1 as SNHLY and CDR2 as FYNNEI. Trimming removed 3 bases at V and 1 base at J, with 6 bases between. The CDR3 loop reads CASSDDFQETQYF. The CDR3 DNA reads TGTGCCAGCAGTGACGACTTCCAAGAGACCCAGTACTTC.

This clonotype was observed a few times. The rearrangement links TRBV30 to TRBJ2-1; TRBD1 matches at 7 bases. The CDR3 runs 13 residues. The germline gives CDR1 GTSNPN, CDR2 SVGIG (reference sequence). Trimming took 3 bases from V and 6 from J; bases not matched to a gene: 5. CDR3: CAWRTGQFNEQFF. The CDR3 region has the DNA TGTGCCTGGAGAACGGGACAGTTCAATGAGCAGTTCTTC.

CDR3 sequence reads: CSAPKGGGPSTDTQYF. DNA of the CDR3: TGCAGTGCTCCCAAAGGTGGGGGGCCTAGCACAGATACGCAGTATTTT. This rearrangement joins TRBV20-1 to TRBJ2-3; D possibly matches TRBD1 or TRBD2 (6 bases each). This CDR3 is 16 amino acids long. CDR1 DFQATT and CDR2 SNEGSKA come from the germline V gene (reference sequence). The germline V and J ends were trimmed by 5 bases and 0 bases, with 18 bases remaining between them.

This clonotype appeared a few times. The chain couples TRBV12-3 or TRBV12-4 to TRBJ1-5; D is unclear. The CDR3 loop spans 13 amino acids. V lost 3 bases to trimming and J lost 8 bases, with 11 bases between them. The chain's CDR3 is CASSLNWGEPQHF. The CDR3 DNA reads TGTGCCAGCAGTTTGAATTGGGGTGAGCCCCAGCATTTT.

This clonotype has a handful of counts. The rearrangement links TRBV5-4 to TRBJ2-1; tentative D call: TRBD2 (5 bases). V was clipped by 3 bases and J by 10 bases, with 14 bases between them. In germline, CDR1 is SGHNT, CDR2 YYREEE (reference sequence). The CDR3 extends over 13 amino acids. DNA of the CDR3: TGTGCCAGCAGCTCCCCTAGTGGAGGAGAGCAGTTCTTC. This translates into CASSSPSGGEQFF.

The chain employs TRBV4-2 and TRBJ2-1; D possibly corresponds to TRBD1 (6 bases). The ends were cut back, 4 bases at V and 5 bases at J, with 12 bases in the middle. Germline assignment: CDR1 LGHNA and CDR2 YNFKEQ. This CDR3 has 14 amino acids. The CDR3 DNA sequence: TGTGCCAGCAGCCCTGACAGGCGCGACAATGAGCAGTTCTTC. Amino acid sequence: CASSPDRRDNEQFF.

The chain links TRBV12-3 or TRBV12-4 to TRBJ2-1; D is tentatively TRBD1 or TRBD2 (5 bases each). The ends were cut back, 6 bases at V and 1 base at J, with 19 bases in the middle. The CDR3 length is 17 residues. The CDR3 protein is CASSHLWGSQSYNEQFF. The CDR3, as DNA: TGTGCCAGCAGCCACCTCTGGGGGTCTCAATCCTACAATGAGCAGTTCTTC.

The chain recombines TRBV4-3 with TRBJ2-2; 8 bases line up with TRBD2. CDR1 is LGHNA, CDR2 YSLEER, per germline. The V gene end was trimmed by 0 bases and the J gene end by 2 bases; junction bases not matched to a gene: 5. The length of the CDR3 is 17 residues. The CDR3 DNA reads as TGCGCCAGCAGCCAAGACGAACTAGCGGTTAACACCGGGGAGCTGTTTTTT. It yields the protein CASSQDELAVNTGELFF.

The chain has TRBV7-2 and TRBJ2-7; 8 positions match TRBD2. CDR3 size: 15 residues. After removal of 0 bases from V and 6 bases from J, the junction contained 7 bases not matched to a gene. CDR1 is SGHTA, CDR2 FQGNSA, per germline. In DNA, the CDR3 is TGTGCCAGCAGCTTAGCACGTAGCGGGGTAGGCGAGCAGTACTTC. It specifies CASSLARSGVGEQYF.

Only a few counts were recorded for this clonotype. The rearrangement uses TRBV5-1 and TRBJ2-7, with TRBD1 identical over 7 bases. V was clipped by 4 bases and J by 2 bases; unmatched bases: 6. CDR1 and CDR2 (germline): SGHRS, YFSETQ. The CDR3 contains 14 residues. CDR3 nucleotides: TGCGCCAGCAGCCAACCGGGACAGACCTACGAGCAGTACTTC. Its protein product is CASSQPGQTYEQYF.

This clonotype has only a few counts. The V gene is TRBV20-1, the J gene TRBJ2-1; 7 bases map to TRBD1. V gave up 0 bases and J gave up 0 bases; unmatched junction bases: 8. Germline lookup yields CDR1 DFQATT and CDR2 SNEGSKA (reference sequence). There are 17 residues in the CDR3. The CDR3 region has the DNA TGCAGTGCTAGAGATTCCCTCGGGACAGCCTCCTACAATGAGCAGTTCTTC. Its protein product is CSARDSLGTASYNEQFF.